This TCR beta chain came from a study of PD-L1 blockade in urothelial cancer. Study-level background: Timepoints chosen for blood analysis were 3 weeks (second dose) and 6 weeks after treatment start.

In the case of this clone: The antigen is undetermined.

Study observations and caveats: Those with durable benefit had larger increases in tumor-associated blood clones at 3 weeks.

Documented time point: pretreatment peripheral blood. In each PCR, synthetic TCR analog templates were spiked in. Produced via immunoSEQ multiplex PCR; TCRdb's table is partial and in-frame only. The table includes 70,000 to 95,000 clones, about 89% detected once. The CDR3 extends over 19 amino acids. Germline CDR1 SGHDN, CDR2 FVKESK. V lost 4 bases to trimming and J lost 4 bases; unmatched junction nucleotides: 12. The receptor's source is a woman of 80 years or more with urothelial cancer. The source was PBMCs, collected around atezolizumab (anti-PD-L1) treatment. The chain carries TRBV14 and TRBJ2-1; 14 positions match TRBD2. The CDR3 nucleotides read TGTGCCAGCAGCCGGGGGACTAGCGGGAGACTAGTTCTATACAATGAGCAGTTCTTC. Translated, it gives CASSRGTSGRLVLYNEQFF.